These 25 T cell receptor beta chains originate from one sample sequenced in a study of shared clonotypes between healthy human individuals. The data were produced by immunoSEQ multiplex PCR, yet TCRdb's version contains in-frame clones alone and is incomplete. This table has fewer than 550,000 clones, 60% to 80% appearing once. Sequenced sample: PBMCs. The receptors originated from a woman aged 40 to 55 in good health. Some clones in this sample may be carry-over from other donors' samples.

In DNA form, the CDR3 reads TGTGCCAGCAGTCTCACCGGGGACAATCAGCCCCAGCATTTT. Protein product: CASSLTGDNQPQHF. This rearrangement joins TRBV6-5 to TRBJ1-5; D is unresolved. The ends were cut back, 5 bases at V and 3 bases at J, with 11 bases in the middle. The CDR3 is made up of 14 amino acids. Germline V lookup: CDR1 MNHEY, CDR2 SVGAGI.

The gene calls are TRBV2 and TRBJ2-7; 10 bases map to TRBD1. V lost 7 bases and J lost 2; bases outside the gene matches: 8. Germline CDR1 reads SNHLY; CDR2 reads FYNNEI. The CDR3 has 15 amino acids. The CDR3 reads CASTRQGATTYEQYF. The CDR3, as DNA: TGTGCCAGCACAAGACAGGGGGCTACGACCTACGAGCAGTACTTC.

Concerning this clone: This may be a read error: a much more frequent sequence differs by one nucleotide. The chain combines TRBV5-1 with TRBJ2-5; D might be TRBD1 (5 bases). The CDR3 runs 13 residues. Germline assignment: CDR1 SGHRS and CDR2 YFSETQ. The ends were cut back, 2 bases at V and 5 bases at J, with 10 bases in the middle. The CDR3 region has the DNA TGCGCCAGCAGCTTCGATGGGGCGGAGACCCAGTACTTC. It yields the protein CASSFDGAETQYF.

This clone came up once. The chain has TRBV2 and TRBJ2-3; TRBD1 aligns across 11 bases. In germline, CDR1 is SNHLY, CDR2 FYNNEI. The CDR3 has 15 amino acids. V was pared by 5 bases and J by 5 bases, with 6 bases of the junction left unmatched. The CDR3 region has the DNA TGTGCCAGCAGTCAAAGGACAGGGGGCGAAGATACGCAGTATTTT. It translates to CASSQRTGGEDTQYF.

The CDR3 spells CASSLDATASNQPQHF. In nucleotides, the CDR3 is TGTGCCAGCAGCTTAGATGCGACCGCTAGCAATCAGCCCCAGCATTTT. The gene calls are TRBV7-2 and TRBJ1-5; D gene unclear. The CDR3 has 16 amino acids. Between the trimmed V and J ends, which lost 1 base and 0 bases, there was a span of 10 bases. Germline CDR1 is SGHTA and CDR2 is FQGNSA.

V gene TRBV7-8 combines with J gene TRBJ2-2, with 11 bases lining up with TRBD2. Germline-derived CDR1 and CDR2 are SGHVS and FQNEAQ. CDR3 length: 17 amino acids. The junction had 2 bases not matched to a gene; V was cut back by 2 bases and J by 0 bases. CDR3 sequence reads: CASSLLAGGPNTGELFF. The CDR3 DNA sequence: TGTGCCAGCAGCTTACTAGCGGGAGGCCCGAACACCGGGGAGCTGTTTTTT.

The chain employs TRBV5-4 and TRBJ2-1; D is unresolved. Deletions cut 0 bases from V and 6 bases from J, with 7 bases between. Germline assignment: CDR1 SGHNT and CDR2 YYREEE (reference sequence). This CDR3 has 13 residues. The CDR3 nucleotides read TGTGCCAGCAGCTTGGTTGCCGGCAATGAGCAGTTCTTC. This encodes CASSLVAGNEQFF.

J is TRBJ2-7 and V is TRBV7-6; D ambiguous. The CDR3 sequence is 14 residues long. CDR1 and CDR2 from the germline V gene are SGHVS and FNYEAQ. V gave up 5 bases and J gave up 2 bases, with 13 bases separating them. CDR3 residues: CASSQWTGTYEQYF. The CDR3 DNA reads TGTGCCAGCAGCCAATGGACCGGTACCTACGAGCAGTACTTC.

This chain links TRBV15 with TRBJ2-6; TRBD2 matches at 11 bases. J gave up 2 bases and V 6 bases, and 12 bases lay outside the gene matches. The CDR3 spans 19 residues. The germline CDR1 and CDR2 sequences are LNHNV and YYDKDF (reference sequence). Here the CDR3 reads CATRPGLAAMEAGANVLTF. CDR3 coding DNA: TGTGCCACCAGGCCGGGACTAGCGGCGATGGAGGCTGGGGCCAACGTCCTGACTTTC.

The chain couples TRBV4-2 to TRBJ2-3; weak D call: TRBD2 (6 bases). With 1 base removed from V and 6 bases from J, the gap between germline ends came to 20 bases. Germline loops: CDR1 LGHNA, CDR2 YNFKEQ. The CDR3 is 17 amino acids. The CDR3 reads CASSQGRGNQRGDTQYF. The CDR3 bases are TGTGCCAGCAGCCAAGGACGCGGGAACCAGCGTGGGGATACGCAGTATTTT.

This clone was seen only a few times. The CDR3 DNA is TGTGCCTGGGGACAGGGGACGAACACCGGGGAGCTGTTTTTT. Protein sequence: CAWGQGTNTGELFF. The chain joins TRBV30 to TRBJ2-2, with TRBD1 identical over 9 bases. CDR1 and CDR2 from the germline V gene are GTSNPN and SVGIG (reference sequence). This CDR3 comprises 14 residues. V trimming: 5 bases; J trimming: 0 bases; junction bases outside the gene matches: 1.

V and J are TRBV29-1 and TRBJ2-7, with D maybe TRBD1 (6 bases). The germline V and J ends were trimmed by 6 bases and 4 bases, with 13 bases remaining between them. CDR1 SQVTM and CDR2 ANQGSEA come from the germline V gene. The CDR3 extends over 12 amino acids. The CDR3 loop reads CSVAGASYEQYF. In DNA, the CDR3 is TGCAGCGTGGCAGGGGCTTCTTACGAGCAGTACTTC.

The chain combines TRBV29-1 with TRBJ1-2; D uncertain. Trimming removed 1 base from V and 6 bases from J, with 6 bases in between. This CDR3 has 11 residues. Looked up from germline, CDR1 is SQVTM and CDR2 is ANQGSEA. The chain's CDR3 is CSVEGGHGYTF. CDR3 in DNA: TGCAGCGTTGAAGGGGGTCATGGCTACACCTTC.

V gene TRBV15 combines with J gene TRBJ1-2; D is unresolved. The CDR3 spans 16 residues. Trimming left V 0 bases short and J 3 bases short, with 14 bases between. The germline CDR1 and CDR2 sequences are LNHNV and YYDKDF (reference sequence). The CDR3 reads CATSREPTAAHYGYTF. The DNA of the CDR3 is TGTGCCACCAGCAGAGAGCCCACGGCTGCTCACTATGGCTACACCTTC.

V is TRBV27 and J is TRBJ1-1; D might be TRBD1 (5 bases). The CDR3 totals 13 residues. V was cut by 4 bases and J by 1 base, with 7 bases left in between. Germline CDR1 and CDR2: MNHEY and SMNVEV (reference sequence). CDR3 in amino acids: CASSSGTNTEAFF. CDR3 coding DNA: TGTGCCAGCAGTTCCGGGACGAACACTGAAGCTTTCTTT.

V gene TRBV11-2 combines with J gene TRBJ2-5; D is tentatively TRBD1 or TRBD2 (6 bases each). Between the trimmed V and J ends, which lost 5 bases and 5 bases, there was a span of 21 bases. Germline assignment: CDR1 SGHAT and CDR2 FQNNGV. This CDR3 has 16 amino acids. The CDR3 loop reads CASSPHLMGGGETQYF. CDR3 sequence (DNA): TGTGCCAGCAGCCCCCATTTGATGGGGGGCGGGGAGACCCAGTACTTC.

On this clone: Other nucleotide sequences in the sample specify the same CDR3. This sequence joins TRBV5-1 and TRBJ2-5; possibly TRBD2 for D (5 bases). Germline-derived CDR1 and CDR2 are SGHRS and YFSETQ. Trimming took 4 bases from V and 0 from J, leaving 7 bases between them. There are 13 residues in the CDR3. The CDR3 DNA reads TGCGCCAGCAGCCTGGACTACCAAGAGACCCAGTACTTC. The encoded protein is CASSLDYQETQYF.

The chain joins TRBV5-1 to TRBJ2-1; perhaps TRBD2 as D (5 bases). Germline V gene sequence: CDR1 SGHRS, CDR2 YFSETQ. V was shortened by 5 bases and J by 9 bases, with 9 bases between the two germline ends. The CDR3 runs 11 residues. The CDR3 sequence is CASSLEGEQFF. The CDR3 coding sequence is TGCGCCAGCAGTTTAGAGGGTGAGCAGTTCTTC.

The chain recombines TRBV9 with TRBJ2-7; D is possibly TRBD1 (5 bases). This CDR3 is built from 14 residues. The V gene's germline CDR1 is SGDLS and CDR2 YYNGEE. V was clipped by 1 base and J by 2 bases, with 10 bases between them. This chain's CDR3 is CASSVPDSTYEQYF. The CDR3 bases are TGTGCCAGCAGCGTACCTGACAGTACCTACGAGCAGTACTTC.

The J gene is TRBJ2-1, the V gene TRBV7-9; 16 bases agree with TRBD2. J was trimmed by 9 bases and V by 5 bases; bases with no gene match: 16. This CDR3 has 19 amino acids. Germline V gene data show CDR1 as SEHNR and CDR2 as FQNEAQ (reference sequence). This chain's CDR3 is CASSRLLRGLAGGAPEQFF. The CDR3 nucleotides are TGTGCCAGCAGCCGACTCCTACGGGGACTAGCGGGAGGGGCGCCTGAGCAGTTCTTC.

The chain joins TRBV4-2 to TRBJ2-5; D possibly corresponds to TRBD2 (5 bases). V was shortened by 5 bases and J by 5 bases, with 9 bases between the two germline ends. CDR3 length: 12 amino acids. Germline CDR1 LGHNA, CDR2 YNFKEQ. Here the CDR3 DNA reads TGTGCCAGCAGCTTAGCGATCGAGACCCAGTACTTC. This encodes CASSLAIETQYF.

The rearrangement joins TRBV6-1 to TRBJ1-1; D may be TRBD1 (6 bases). V was shortened by 4 bases and J by 4 bases, with 10 bases between the two germline ends. This CDR3 spans 13 amino acids. CDR1 is MNHNS and CDR2 is SASEGT in the germline V gene. CDR3 coding DNA: TGTGCCAGCAGTGTTTTCAGGGGCACTGAAGCTTTCTTT. Translated, it gives CASSVFRGTEAFF.

As regards this clone: Other DNA sequences within the sample encode an identical CDR3. CDR3 nucleotide sequence: TGTGCCAGCAGCCTTACCTACGAGCAGTACTTC. It yields the protein CASSLTYEQYF. The chain combines TRBV5-5 with TRBJ2-7; D unresolved. Germline lookup yields CDR1 SGHKS and CDR2 YYEKEE (reference sequence). The length of the CDR3 is 11 residues. V dropped 4 bases and J dropped 2 bases, with 4 bases sitting between them.

V usage is TRBV28 and J usage is TRBJ2-7; TRBD1 agrees at 7 bases. J was trimmed by 4 bases and V by 6 bases; bases with no gene match: 9. The CDR3 runs 14 residues. Germline CDR1 MDHEN, CDR2 SYDVKM. CDR3 protein: CASSSQSRGYEQYF. The CDR3 DNA sequence: TGTGCCAGCAGCTCCCAATCCAGGGGGTACGAGCAGTACTTC.

The rearrangement uses TRBV7-2 and TRBJ1-3; D ambiguous. The CDR3 has 14 amino acids. V gave up 1 base and J gave up 2 bases, with 6 bases separating them. CDR1 and CDR2 from the germline V gene are SGHTA and FQGNSA. Here the CDR3 reads CASSLGGAGNTIYF. The CDR3 region has the DNA TGTGCCAGCAGCTTAGGGGGAGCTGGAAACACCATATATTTT.